These 4 T cell receptor beta chains were sequenced from one sample in a study of blood T cell repertoires in COVID-19 (dated by TCRdb to about 2020). To prepare the library, the immunoSEQ multiplex PCR assay was applied. What TCRdb holds here is the immuneACCESS table cut down to in-frame rearrangements. Part of the clones is not present; checked against another copy, under half of the missing clones reflect an unresolved V gene, and the others are unexplained. The sample table shows some 360,000 clones, and 80% to 90% are seen once. The biggest ten clones account for approximately 2.5% of the sample. Sequenced: peripheral blood. The receptors come from an older woman with COVID-19, enrolled during active disease.

This clone was seen only once. V gene TRBV2 combines with J gene TRBJ2-4, with no clear D. The germline V gene encodes CDR1 SNHLY and CDR2 FYNNEI. Trimming stripped 7 bases from V and 0 bases from J, with 10 bases between. The CDR3 has 14 residues. The DNA for the CDR3 is TGTGCCAGCAAAGAGACATTAGCCAAAAACATTCAGTACTTC. Translated, it gives CASKETLAKNIQYF.

The chain links TRBV5-4 to TRBJ2-7, with TRBD1 matching over 12 bases. The CDR3 consists of 16 residues. The germline CDR1 and CDR2 sequences are SGHNT and YYREEE (reference sequence). V dropped 4 bases and J dropped 3; count of bases not matched to a gene: 8. CDR3 sequence (DNA): TGTGCCAGCAGCCCGGGCGGGACAGGGGGCATCTACGAGCAGTACTTC. Residues: CASSPGGTGGIYEQYF.

The gene calls are TRBV28 and TRBJ2-7, with D maybe TRBD1 (6 bases). The ends were cut back, 6 bases at V and 0 bases at J, with 15 bases in the middle. Germline assignment: CDR1 MDHEN and CDR2 SYDVKM. The CDR3 is made up of 15 amino acids. CDR3 nucleotide sequence: TGTGCCAGCAGAGTAAGGCAGGGGTTCTCCTACGAGCAGTACTTC. Amino acid sequence: CASRVRQGFSYEQYF.

The chain recombines TRBV3-1 (or the pseudogene TRBV3-2) with TRBJ1-1, with D unresolved. The CDR3 covers 14 residues. Trimming stripped 2 bases from V and 4 bases from J, with 11 bases between. Looked up from germline, CDR1 is LGHDT and CDR2 is YNNKEL (reference sequence). CDR3 in DNA: TGTGCCAGCAGCCAATCGACGGGGAGCACTGAAGCTTTCTTT. As protein: CASSQSTGSTEAFF.